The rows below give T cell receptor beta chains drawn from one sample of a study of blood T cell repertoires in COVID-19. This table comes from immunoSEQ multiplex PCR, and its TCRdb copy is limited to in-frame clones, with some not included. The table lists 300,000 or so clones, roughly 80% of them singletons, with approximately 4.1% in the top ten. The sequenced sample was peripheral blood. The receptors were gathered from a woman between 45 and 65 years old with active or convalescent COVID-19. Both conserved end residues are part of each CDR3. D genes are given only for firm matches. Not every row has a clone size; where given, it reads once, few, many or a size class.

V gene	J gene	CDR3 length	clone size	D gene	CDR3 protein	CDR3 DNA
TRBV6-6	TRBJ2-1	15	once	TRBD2	CASDKASGSRNEQFF	TGTGCCAGCGACAAGGCTAGCGGGAGCCGGAATGAGCAGTTCTTC
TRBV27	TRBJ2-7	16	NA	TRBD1	CASSSGTGGLYYEQYF	TGTGCCAGCAGTTCCGGGACAGGGGGGCTCTACTACGAGCAGTACTTC
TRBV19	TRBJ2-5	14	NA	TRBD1	CASSPYRGQETQYF	TGTGCCAGTAGCCCCTACAGGGGTCAAGAGACCCAGTACTTC
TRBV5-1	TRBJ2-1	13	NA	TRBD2	CASSYGTNNEQFF	TGCGCCAGCAGCTACGGGACTAACAATGAGCAGTTCTTC
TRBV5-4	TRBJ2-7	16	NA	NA	CASSPGPDRTGYEQYF	TGTGCCAGCAGCCCCGGACCGGATCGAACGGGGTACGAGCAGTACTTC
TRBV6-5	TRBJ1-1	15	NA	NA	CASRRGGSLNTEAFF	TGTGCCAGCAGGCGGGGGGGTTCCCTGAACACTGAAGCTTTCTTT
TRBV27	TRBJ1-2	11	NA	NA	CASRDSGGYTF	TGTGCCAGCAGGGACTCTGGGGGCTACACCTTC
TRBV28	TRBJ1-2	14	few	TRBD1	CASSSQGASYGYTF	TGTGCCAGCAGTTCCCAGGGGGCTAGCTATGGCTACACCTTC
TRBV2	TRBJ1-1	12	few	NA	CASSEDSGAAFF	TGTGCCAGCAGTGAGGACAGTGGGGCAGCTTTCTTT
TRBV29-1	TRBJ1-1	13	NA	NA	CSATEGGVTEAFF	TGCAGCGCCACCGAGGGGGGGGTTACTGAAGCTTTCTTT
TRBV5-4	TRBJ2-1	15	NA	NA	CASSLASSLYNEQFF	TGTGCCAGCAGCTTGGCCTCTTCCCTATACAATGAGCAGTTCTTC
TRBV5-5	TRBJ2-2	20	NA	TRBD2	CASSLRGLAGGPHSAGELFF	TGTGCCAGCAGCTTGCGGGGACTAGCGGGAGGGCCGCATTCTGCCGGGGAGCTGTTTTTT
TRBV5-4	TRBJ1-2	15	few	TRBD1	CASTSRARGNYGYTF	TGTGCCAGCACCTCCCGGGCCAGGGGGAACTATGGCTACACCTTC
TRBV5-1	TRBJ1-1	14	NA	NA	CASTLGRGNTEAFF	TGCGCCAGCACCTTGGGGCGAGGGAACACTGAAGCTTTCTTT
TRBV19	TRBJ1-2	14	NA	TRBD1	CASSPQGANYGYTF	TGTGCCAGTAGTCCACAGGGGGCGAACTATGGCTACACCTTC
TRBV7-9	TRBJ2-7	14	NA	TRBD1	CASSFGQGTNEQYF	TGTGCCAGCAGCTTCGGACAGGGGACTAACGAGCAGTACTTC
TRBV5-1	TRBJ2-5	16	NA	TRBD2	CASSLVGLAGQETQYF	TGCGCCAGCAGCTTGGTGGGACTAGCGGGACAAGAGACCCAGTACTTC
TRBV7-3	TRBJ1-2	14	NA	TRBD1	CASRRDRGSYGYTF	TGTGCCAGCAGACGGGACAGGGGGTCGTATGGCTACACCTTC
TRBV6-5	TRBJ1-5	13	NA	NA	CASSDIPSGPQHF	TGTGCCAGCAGCGACATCCCCAGCGGGCCCCAGCATTTT
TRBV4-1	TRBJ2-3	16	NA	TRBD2	CASSQVRGGGGDTQYF	TGCGCCAGCAGCCAAGTACGTGGCGGCGGGGGAGATACGCAGTATTTT
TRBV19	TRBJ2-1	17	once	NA	CASSTRPIWSSYNEQFF	TGTGCCAGTAGTACCCGCCCCATCTGGAGCTCCTACAATGAGCAGTTCTTC
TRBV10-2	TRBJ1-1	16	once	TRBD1	CASRQGAGYSGTEAFF	TGCGCCAGCAGGCAGGGGGCGGGGTACTCTGGAACTGAAGCTTTCTTT
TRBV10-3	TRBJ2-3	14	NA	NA	CAISESYSTDTQYF	TGTGCCATCAGTGAGTCCTACAGCACAGATACGCAGTATTTT
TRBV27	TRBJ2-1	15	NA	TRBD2	CASSLGPSGNNEQFF	TGTGCCAGCAGTTTGGGTCCTAGCGGGAACAATGAGCAGTTCTTC
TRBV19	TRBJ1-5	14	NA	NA	CASSIVPGDQPQHF	TGTGCCAGTAGTATAGTACCGGGGGATCAGCCCCAGCATTTT
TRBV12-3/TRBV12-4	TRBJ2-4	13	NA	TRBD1	CASTLTGKNIQYF	TGTGCCAGCACCTTGACAGGGAAAAACATTCAGTACTTC
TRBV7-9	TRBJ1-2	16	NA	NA	CASSFRSGEPNYGYTF	TGTGCCAGCAGCTTCAGATCGGGAGAGCCCAACTATGGCTACACCTTC
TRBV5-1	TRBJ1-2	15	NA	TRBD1	CASSGRGTGAHGYTF	TGCGCCAGCAGCGGAAGGGGGACAGGGGCCCATGGCTACACCTTC
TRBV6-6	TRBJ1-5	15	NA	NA	CASSSPGESNQPQHF	TGTGCCAGCAGTTCACCGGGGGAGAGCAATCAGCCCCAGCATTTT
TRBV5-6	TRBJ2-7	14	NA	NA	CASSPNTGDGEQYF	TGTGCCAGCAGCCCTAATACGGGGGACGGCGAGCAGTACTTC
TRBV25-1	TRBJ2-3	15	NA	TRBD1	CASSNLDRDPDTQYF	TGTGCCAGCAGTAATCTGGACAGGGACCCAGATACGCAGTATTTT
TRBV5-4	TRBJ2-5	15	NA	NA	CASSARDWAGETQYF	TGTGCCAGCAGCGCGCGGGACTGGGCAGGGGAGACCCAGTACTTC
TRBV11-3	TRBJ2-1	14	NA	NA	CASSLTGEYNEQFF	TGTGCCAGCAGCCTCACGGGGGAATACAATGAGCAGTTCTTC
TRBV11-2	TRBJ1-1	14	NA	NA	CASSRGEIDTEAFF	TGTGCCAGCAGCCGGGGGGAAATCGACACTGAAGCTTTCTTT
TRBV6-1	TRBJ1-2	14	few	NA	CASSDPQSLYGYTF	TGTGCCAGCAGTGACCCACAGTCGCTCTATGGCTACACCTTC
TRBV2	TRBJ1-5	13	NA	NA	CASTQGSDQPQHF	TGTGCCAGCACCCAAGGGAGCGATCAGCCCCAGCATTTT
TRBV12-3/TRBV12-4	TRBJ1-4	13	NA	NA	CASSPETNEKLFF	TGTGCCAGCAGTCCGGAGACTAATGAAAAACTGTTTTTT
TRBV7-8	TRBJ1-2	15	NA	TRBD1	CASSLRTGRNYGYTF	TGTGCCAGCAGCCTCCGGACAGGGCGTAACTATGGCTACACCTTC
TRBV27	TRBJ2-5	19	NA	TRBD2	CASSLRGAGLALGRETQYF	TGTGCCAGCAGTTTAAGGGGGGCCGGACTAGCCCTCGGGCGGGAGACCCAGTACTTC
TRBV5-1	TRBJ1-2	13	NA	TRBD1	CASSSGTGNGYTF	TGCGCCAGCAGCTCCGGGACAGGGAATGGCTACACCTTC
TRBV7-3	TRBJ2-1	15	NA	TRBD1	CASSLLGQPYNEQFF	TGTGCCAGCAGCTTACTGGGACAGCCCTACAATGAGCAGTTCTTC
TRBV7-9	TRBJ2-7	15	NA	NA	CASSITSRRSYEQYF	TGTGCCAGCAGCATCACGAGCCGTCGCTCCTACGAGCAGTACTTC
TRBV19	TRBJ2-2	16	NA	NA	CASSIIRLTNTGELFF	TGTGCCAGTAGTATCATCCGACTCACGAACACCGGGGAGCTGTTTTTT
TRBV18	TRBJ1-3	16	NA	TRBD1	CASSHTSGQLGNTIYF	TGTGCCAGCTCACATACCTCGGGACAGCTTGGAAACACCATATATTTT
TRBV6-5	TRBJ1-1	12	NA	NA	CASSYGQGQAFF	TGTGCCAGCAGTTACGGGCAGGGCCAAGCTTTCTTT
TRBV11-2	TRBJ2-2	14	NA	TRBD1	CASSPWTGTGELFF	TGTGCCAGCAGCCCGTGGACAGGGACCGGGGAGCTGTTTTTT
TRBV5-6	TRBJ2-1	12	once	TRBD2	CASSQTSVEQFF	TGTGCCAGCAGCCAAACTAGCGTTGAGCAGTTCTTC
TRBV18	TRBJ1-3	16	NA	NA	CASSPPGTAGGNTIYF	TGTGCCAGCTCACCACCGGGAACCGCGGGGGGAAACACCATATATTTT
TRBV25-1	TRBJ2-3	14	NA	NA	CASSEHNTTDTQYF	TGTGCCAGCAGTGAGCATAATACTACAGATACGCAGTATTTT
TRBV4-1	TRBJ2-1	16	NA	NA	CASSQFGLTRYNEQFF	TGCGCCAGCAGCCAATTTGGGCTAACAAGATACAATGAGCAGTTCTTC
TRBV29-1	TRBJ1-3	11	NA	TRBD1	CSGDSGNTIYF	TGCAGCGGGGACAGTGGAAACACCATATATTTT